What follows are 17 T cell receptor beta chains derived from one specimen sequenced in a study of shared clonotypes between healthy human individuals. Sequencing was performed with immunoSEQ multiplex PCR; in TCRdb, only in-frame clones are kept and a portion is missing. The sample yields about 2.1 million clones, about 92% seen once. CD45RO negativity and positive selection for CCR7 defined naive CD8 cells, a population that excluded terminally differentiated effector memory CD45RA+ cells. Sequencing was carried out using naive CD8+ T cells from PBMCs. These receptors all stem from a man between 18 and 35 years old in good health. Some clones in this sample may be carry-over from other donors' samples.

This rearrangement joins TRBV7-8 to TRBJ2-1; D not resolved. Germline assignment: CDR1 SGHVS and CDR2 FQNEAQ. Trimming stripped 6 bases from V and 8 bases from J, with 11 bases between. CDR3 length: 12 amino acids. CDR3 DNA sequence: TGTGCCAGCAGGCCACACATCCATGAGCAGTTCTTC. This codes for CASRPHIHEQFF.

The chain links TRBV6-1 to TRBJ2-5, with D perhaps matching TRBD2 (7 bases). Germline values: CDR1 MNHNS, CDR2 SASEGT. The CDR3 consists of 16 residues. V was pared by 4 bases and J by 6 bases, with 21 bases between. The CDR3 sequence is CASSARGGERAKTQYF. In DNA, the CDR3 is TGTGCCAGCAGTGCGAGGGGGGGGGAAAGGGCGAAGACCCAGTACTTC.

A note on this clone: Other DNA sequences within the sample encode an identical CDR3. The chain uses TRBV29-1 and TRBJ1-2; D not certain. Trimming took off 5 bases at V and 1 base at J, with 5 bases between the two ends. Germline-derived CDR1 and CDR2 are SQVTM and ANQGSEA. The CDR3 covers 11 residues. In DNA, the CDR3 is TGCAGCGTTAGGGATAACTATGGCTACACCTTC. It specifies CSVRDNYGYTF.

Comment on this clone: Within the sample, other DNA sequences also encode this same CDR3. This chain links TRBV7-3 with TRBJ2-2; no clear D gene. Germline V CDR1 and CDR2: SGHTA, FQGTGA. The CDR3 runs to 13 residues. With 0 bases removed from V and 6 bases from J, the gap between germline ends came to 5 bases. As DNA, the CDR3 is TGTGCCAGCAGCTTAACTGCTCCCGGGGAGCTGTTTTTT. It is translated as CASSLTAPGELFF.

This rearrangement joins TRBV28 to TRBJ2-5; TRBD1 or TRBD2 may be the D gene (6 bases each). V was clipped by 7 bases and J by 1 base, with 16 bases between them. This CDR3 comprises 15 residues. Germline CDR1 MDHEN, CDR2 SYDVKM. In nucleotides, the CDR3 is TGTGCCAGCACTCCCGTAGGGGGGTTCCAAGAGACCCAGTACTTC. It is translated as CASTPVGGFQETQYF. The full variable domain, its missing parts supplied by reference TRBV28 and TRBJ2-5, is DVKVTQSSRYLVKRTGEKVFLECVQDMDHENMFWYRQDPGLGLRLIYFSYDVKMKEKGDIPEGYSVSREKKERFSLILESASTNQTSMYLCASTPVGGFQETQYFGPGTRLLVL.

V usage is TRBV30 and J usage is TRBJ1-2, with TRBD1 as a possible D gene (5 bases). Germline V gene sequence: CDR1 GTSNPN, CDR2 SVGIG (reference sequence). V lost 3 bases and J 6 bases, leaving 14 bases between the germline ends. The CDR3 runs to 13 residues. This chain's CDR3 is CAWRGPGLDGYTF. DNA of the CDR3: TGTGCCTGGAGGGGCCCGGGACTCGATGGCTACACCTTC.

The chain couples TRBV6-1 to TRBJ1-4, with a tentative D call TRBD1 (6 bases). CDR1 is MNHNS, CDR2 SASEGT, per germline. The CDR3 is 15 amino acids. V lost 6 bases to trimming and J lost 7 bases, with 18 bases between them. CDR3 region: CASRERQALSEKLFF. CDR3 DNA sequence: TGTGCCAGCAGGGAGCGACAGGCTCTGAGTGAAAAACTGTTTTTT.

For this clone: Additional DNA sequences in this sample encode the identical CDR3. The chain combines TRBV27 with TRBJ1-2; no clear D. V was cut by 0 bases and J by 5 bases, with 7 bases left in between. Germline V CDR1 and CDR2: MNHEY, SMNVEV (reference sequence). This CDR3 has 13 residues. In DNA, the CDR3 is TGTGCCAGCAGTTTATCACGAGGTTATGGCTACACCTTC. It specifies CASSLSRGYGYTF.

The chain links TRBV15 to TRBJ1-4, with 8 nucleotides matching TRBD1. CDR3 length: 15 residues. Germline assignment: CDR1 LNHNV and CDR2 YYDKDF (reference sequence). V was pared by 2 bases and J by 6 bases, with 5 bases of the junction left unmatched. CDR3 residues: CATSRRQGPYEKLFF. In nucleotides, the CDR3 is TGTGCCACCAGCAGACGACAGGGGCCGTATGAAAAACTGTTTTTT.

The V and J genes are TRBV11-3 and TRBJ2-3; D possibly corresponds to TRBD2 (7 bases). The germline CDR1 and CDR2 sequences are SGHNT and YENEEA. Trimming removed 1 base at V and 6 bases at J, with 14 bases between. CDR3 length: 15 amino acids. CDR3 nucleotides: TGTGCCAGCAGCTTAGTCGGGGGGCGCGCGGATACGCAGTATTTT. Translating gives CASSLVGGRADTQYF.

This clone was recorded once. The rearrangement joins TRBV9 to TRBJ2-3; TRBD2 is a possible D gene (5 bases). Per germline, CDR1 SGDLS and CDR2 YYNGEE. This CDR3 comprises 14 residues. Deletions cut 1 base from V and 1 base from J, with 7 bases between. CDR3 region: CASSVIGGTDTQYF. CDR3 nucleotide sequence: TGTGCCAGCAGCGTAATCGGGGGCACAGATACGCAGTATTTT.

The V and J genes are TRBV10-2 and TRBJ2-1, with D hard to call. Germline CDR1 is WSHSY and CDR2 is SAAADI. Trimming removed 7 bases at V and 0 bases at J, with 10 bases between. The CDR3 extends over 14 amino acids. CDR3 nucleotide sequence: TGCGCCAGCAAGTCTCGGGCCTCCTACAATGAGCAGTTCTTC. It codes for CASKSRASYNEQFF.

Concerning this clone itself: In the same sample, other DNA sequences code for this CDR3. The chain recombines TRBV29-1 with TRBJ1-2; possibly TRBD1 for D (5 bases). Germline-derived CDR1 and CDR2 are SQVTM and ANQGSEA. V was pared by 7 bases and J by 3 bases, with 9 bases between. This CDR3 region has 11 residues. The CDR3 loop reads CSARGDYGYTF. The CDR3 DNA reads TGCAGCGCGCGGGGGGACTATGGCTACACCTTC.

With regard to this clone: At the DNA level, this CDR3 is encoded by other sequences in the same sample as well. The chain couples TRBV27 to TRBJ1-1; D remains unclear. The CDR3 runs to 13 residues. Germline values: CDR1 MNHEY, CDR2 SMNVEV (reference sequence). Trimming removed 0 bases at V and 5 bases at J, with 7 bases between. CDR3 protein: CASSLSQATEAFF. For the CDR3, the DNA is TGTGCCAGCAGTTTATCTCAGGCTACTGAAGCTTTCTTT.

This chain links TRBV15 with TRBJ2-5; 15 bases are shared with TRBD2. J was trimmed by 5 bases and V by 4 bases; bases with no gene match: 8. CDR1 is LNHNV, CDR2 YYDKDF, per germline (reference sequence). This CDR3 comprises 17 residues. The DNA of the CDR3 is TGTGCCACCAGCATAAGGGGACTAGCGGGAGGTCGGGAGACCCAGTACTTC. As protein: CATSIRGLAGGRETQYF.

With regard to this clone: Given a much more abundant clone one base away, this may be a read error. Different DNA sequences within this sample yield the same CDR3. The chain joins TRBV27 to TRBJ2-7; D gene ambiguous. There are 12 residues in the CDR3. V was pared by 5 bases and J by 0 bases, with 5 bases between. The germline V gene has CDR1 MNHEY and CDR2 SMNVEV (reference sequence). The CDR3 here is CASSTSSYEQYF. The DNA for the CDR3 is TGTGCCAGCAGTACGAGCTCCTACGAGCAGTACTTC.

V is TRBV6-7 and J is TRBJ1-1, with D possibly matching TRBD1 (5 bases). TRBV6-7 is classed as an ORF, of uncertain function. The CDR3 has 14 residues. Trimming removed 0 bases from V and 2 bases from J, with 7 bases in between. CDR3 amino acids: CASSYSGTNTEAFF. The CDR3 nucleotides read TGTGCCAGCAGTTACTCGGGGACTAACACTGAAGCTTTCTTT.